This paragraph reports one T cell receptor (beta chain). Antigen unknown. MiXCR, applied by TCRdb to the reads, yields one record per CDR3 protein. Of about 250,000 distinct CDR3 sequences listed, around 15% are singletons. These data belong to a study of T cell repertoires in cytomegalovirus infection. Study-wide background: Through public TCR beta signatures, both CMV infection and matching HLA type were indicated. Study-wide results and caveats: HLA-C-restricted, CMV-specific TCR beta clonotypes were dominant ex vivo.

The ends were cut back, 6 bases at V and 4 bases at J, with 10 bases in the middle. Germline loops: CDR1 MNHEY, CDR2 SMNVEV (reference sequence). CDR3 length equals 13 residues. This TCR came from a human donor in good health (CMV status not recorded). Some clones in this sample may be carry-over from other donors' samples. Sample: CD8+ T cells from PBMCs. The J gene is TRBJ1-3, the V gene TRBV27; D possibly corresponds to TRBD1 (5 bases). CDR3 sequence reads: CASSRDGGNTIYF. CDR3 bases: TGTGCCAGCAGCCGGGACGGAGGAAACACCATATATTTT.